This T cell receptor beta chain came from a study of T cell responses to AZD1222 COVID-19 vaccine. Only in-frame clones appear in the TCRdb table, and some are missing; sequencing was by immunoSEQ multiplex PCR. The table includes fewer than 150,000 clones, 70% to 90% detected once. Study conclusions and caveats: After two AZD1222 doses, spike-specific TCR breadth and depth rose versus day 0. There were repertoire samples only from the period after the peak T cell response. Of spike-specific TCRs, nearly half reportedly target regions left unmutated in variants. Donors were mostly white British, more females; clonal diversity possibly underestimated.

With regard to this clone: Antigen unknown.

Source: peripheral blood, taken on day 0 of AZD1222 vaccination. This TCR was recovered from an adult in good health.

Written as DNA, the CDR3 is TGTGCCAGCAGCCTGAGCGGGGTTCTATCAGATACGCAGTATTTT. This translates into CASSLSGVLSDTQYF. V gene TRBV28 combines with J gene TRBJ2-3, with 7 nucleotides matching TRBD2. Germline assignment: CDR1 MDHEN and CDR2 SYDVKM. This CDR3 comprises 15 residues. Unmatched junction bases numbered 10, after V lost 6 bases and J lost 4 bases.